The clone carrying this TCR beta chain has just a few counts. These data come from a study of blood T cell repertoires in COVID-19. Sequencing used immunoSEQ multiplex PCR; TCRdb keeps in-frame clones, though not all of them. The sample consists of about 170,000 clones, approximately 80% of them appearing once. Germline V gives CDR1 MNHEY, CDR2 SVGAGI. Germline trimming cut 6 bases from V and 3 bases from J; bases unmatched to any gene: 2. The CDR3 contains 13 residues. The sequencing input was peripheral blood. The receptor comes from a woman between 40 and 50 years old with COVID-19, enrolled during active disease. The chain joins TRBV6-5 to TRBJ1-5; 7 positions agree with TRBD1. The CDR3 sequence: CASSGQANQPQHF. Written as DNA, the CDR3 is TGTGCCAGCAGCGGACAGGCCAATCAGCCCCAGCATTTT.